A selection of T cell receptor beta chains follows, all from one sample in a study of vaccination effects on CD4 cells after COVID-19. Which antigens these TCRs recognize remains unknown. Assay used: immunoSEQ multiplex PCR; TCRdb lists only in-frame clones, some missing. The sample carries almost 40,000 clones, 82% recorded once. The sample here was CD4+ T cells from PBMCs cultured without peptide, taken before COVID-19 vaccination. The receptors come from a human donor who received a COVID-19 vaccine. Both conserved end residues are part of each CDR3. D genes are given only for firm matches. Some rows mark clone size as missing; the rest say once, few, many or name a class of expanded clone.

V gene: TRBV6-5
J gene: TRBJ2-3
clone size: -
D gene: -
CDR3 protein: CASSNSVRSTDTQYF
CDR3 DNA: TGTGCCAGCAGCAACAGCGTACGTAGCACAGATACGCAGTATTTT

V gene: TRBV12-5
J gene: TRBJ2-1
clone size: -
D gene: TRBD1
CDR3 protein: CASGFGTVSYNEQFF
CDR3 DNA: TGTGCTAGTGGTTTCGGGACAGTCTCCTACAATGAGCAGTTCTTC

V gene: TRBV5-8
J gene: TRBJ2-1
clone size: once
D gene: -
CDR3 protein: CASPDFLGAGYNEQFF
CDR3 DNA: TGTGCCAGCCCGGATTTTTTGGGGGCCGGGTACAATGAGCAGTTCTTC

V gene: TRBV7-2
J gene: TRBJ1-4
clone size: -
D gene: -
CDR3 protein: CASSLAGQGEKLFF
CDR3 DNA: TGTGCCAGCAGCTTAGCCGGGCAAGGGGAAAAACTGTTTTTT

V gene: TRBV19
J gene: TRBJ2-1
clone size: -
D gene: -
CDR3 protein: CASSTRGYNEQFF
CDR3 DNA: TGTGCCAGTAGTACTCGGGGGTACAATGAGCAGTTCTTC

V gene: TRBV10-2
J gene: TRBJ1-3
clone size: -
D gene: -
CDR3 protein: CASSAGPSGNTIYF
CDR3 DNA: TGCGCCAGCAGTGCTGGACCCTCTGGAAACACCATATATTTT

V gene: TRBV2
J gene: TRBJ2-6
clone size: -
D gene: -
CDR3 protein: CASRQGSGANVLTF
CDR3 DNA: TGTGCCAGCAGACAGGGTTCTGGGGCCAACGTCCTGACTTTC

V gene: TRBV10-3
J gene: TRBJ2-3
clone size: -
D gene: -
CDR3 protein: CAIQGQRGTDTQYF
CDR3 DNA: TGTGCCATCCAGGGGCAAAGAGGCACAGATACGCAGTATTTT

V gene: TRBV7-2
J gene: TRBJ2-3
clone size: -
D gene: -
CDR3 protein: CASSAQIGTDTQYF
CDR3 DNA: TGTGCCAGCAGCGCGCAGATAGGTACAGATACGCAGTATTTT

V gene: TRBV7-3
J gene: TRBJ2-3
clone size: -
D gene: -
CDR3 protein: CASSPSRGDTQYF
CDR3 DNA: TGTGCCAGCAGCCCTAGTCGGGGAGATACGCAGTATTTT

V gene: TRBV27
J gene: TRBJ1-6
clone size: -
D gene: TRBD1
CDR3 protein: CASSQGQGNNSPLHF
CDR3 DNA: TGTGCCAGCAGTCAAGGACAGGGAAATAATTCACCCCTCCACTTT

V gene: TRBV2
J gene: TRBJ1-2
clone size: -
D gene: TRBD1
CDR3 protein: CASSETGAYGYTF
CDR3 DNA: TGTGCCAGCAGTGAGACAGGGGCCTATGGCTACACCTTC

V gene: TRBV7-3
J gene: TRBJ2-2
clone size: -
D gene: TRBD2
CDR3 protein: CASSAGTSGLLNGELFF
CDR3 DNA: TGTGCCAGCAGCGCAGGGACTAGCGGCCTTTTGAACGGGGAGCTGTTTTTT

V gene: TRBV6-6
J gene: TRBJ2-5
clone size: -
D gene: TRBD2
CDR3 protein: CASRLAGGGETQYF
CDR3 DNA: TGTGCCAGCAGGCTAGCGGGGGGAGGAGAGACCCAGTACTTC

V gene: TRBV10-2
J gene: TRBJ2-1
clone size: -
D gene: -
CDR3 protein: CASSQDLNNEQFF
CDR3 DNA: TGCGCCAGCAGTCAGGACTTAAACAATGAGCAGTTCTTC

V gene: TRBV9
J gene: TRBJ2-5
clone size: -
D gene: -
CDR3 protein: CASSVGLAGVETQYF
CDR3 DNA: TGTGCCAGCAGCGTAGGTCTAGCAGGGGTGGAGACCCAGTACTTC

V gene: TRBV9
J gene: TRBJ2-3
clone size: -
D gene: TRBD2
CDR3 protein: CASSPRSGGVTDTQYF
CDR3 DNA: TGTGCCAGCAGCCCCCGTAGCGGGGGGGTCACAGATACGCAGTATTTT

V gene: TRBV2
J gene: TRBJ2-2
clone size: -
D gene: -
CDR3 protein: CASSASVNAGELFF
CDR3 DNA: TGTGCCAGCAGTGCGTCCGTGAACGCCGGGGAGCTGTTTTTT

V gene: TRBV19
J gene: TRBJ1-1
clone size: few
D gene: -
CDR3 protein: CATRGGHTEAFF
CDR3 DNA: TGTGCCACCCGGGGGGGTCACACTGAAGCTTTCTTT

V gene: TRBV7-9
J gene: TRBJ1-1
clone size: -
D gene: -
CDR3 protein: CASSLRQNTEAFF
CDR3 DNA: TGTGCCAGCAGCCTTCGACAGAACACTGAAGCTTTCTTT

V gene: TRBV12-5
J gene: TRBJ2-3
clone size: -
D gene: -
CDR3 protein: CASGLASTDTQYF
CDR3 DNA: TGTGCTAGTGGTTTGGCTAGCACAGATACGCAGTATTTT

V gene: TRBV15
J gene: TRBJ1-1
clone size: -
D gene: -
CDR3 protein: CATSRANRLNTEAFF
CDR3 DNA: TGTGCCACCAGCAGAGCCAACAGGTTGAACACTGAAGCTTTCTTT

V gene: TRBV7-9
J gene: TRBJ1-4
clone size: once
D gene: -
CDR3 protein: CASALGGNNEKLFF
CDR3 DNA: TGTGCCAGCGCACTTGGGGGGAATAATGAAAAACTGTTTTTT

V gene: TRBV5-8
J gene: TRBJ1-1
clone size: -
D gene: -
CDR3 protein: CASPEGMRGLTNTEAFF
CDR3 DNA: TGTGCCAGCCCAGAGGGGATGCGGGGGTTAACGAACACTGAAGCTTTCTTT

V gene: TRBV28
J gene: TRBJ1-5
clone size: -
D gene: TRBD1
CDR3 protein: CASSLWGQNQPQHF
CDR3 DNA: TGTGCCAGCAGTTTATGGGGACAGAATCAGCCCCAGCATTTT

V gene: TRBV6-5
J gene: TRBJ1-2
clone size: -
D gene: TRBD1
CDR3 protein: CASSYRQGGNYGYTF
CDR3 DNA: TGTGCCAGCAGTTACCGACAGGGAGGAAACTATGGCTACACCTTC

V gene: TRBV3-1/TRBV3-2
J gene: TRBJ1-2
clone size: -
D gene: -
CDR3 protein: CASSQVRAGRGFGYTF
CDR3 DNA: TGTGCCAGCAGCCAAGTCCGGGCCGGACGGGGCTTTGGCTACACCTTC

V gene: TRBV4-1
J gene: TRBJ2-5
clone size: -
D gene: TRBD2
CDR3 protein: CASSQAPLAGGETQYF
CDR3 DNA: TGCGCCAGCAGCCAAGCCCCACTAGCGGGGGGGGAGACCCAGTACTTC

V gene: TRBV18
J gene: TRBJ1-5
clone size: few
D gene: TRBD1
CDR3 protein: CASSPGTGGLDQPQHF
CDR3 DNA: TGTGCCAGCTCACCAGGGACAGGGGGCTTAGATCAGCCCCAGCATTTT

V gene: TRBV11-2
J gene: TRBJ2-2
clone size: once
D gene: -
CDR3 protein: CASSLARNTGELFF
CDR3 DNA: TGTGCCAGCAGCTTAGCACGGAACACCGGGGAGCTGTTTTTT

V gene: TRBV6-2/TRBV6-3
J gene: TRBJ1-3
clone size: -
D gene: -
CDR3 protein: CASSGPTTGNTIYF
CDR3 DNA: TGTGCCAGCAGTGGGCCGACTACTGGAAACACCATATATTTT

V gene: TRBV27
J gene: TRBJ1-2
clone size: -
D gene: TRBD1
CDR3 protein: CASSLGQGVTYGYTF
CDR3 DNA: TGTGCCAGCAGTTTAGGGCAGGGGGTTACCTATGGCTACACCTTC

V gene: TRBV15
J gene: TRBJ2-2
clone size: -
D gene: -
CDR3 protein: CATSRDPVGELFF
CDR3 DNA: TGTGCCACCAGCAGAGACCCCGTAGGGGAGCTGTTTTTT

V gene: TRBV6-5
J gene: TRBJ1-6
clone size: few
D gene: -
CDR3 protein: CASSYSNSPLHF
CDR3 DNA: TGTGCCAGCAGTTACTCGAATTCACCCCTCCACTTT

V gene: TRBV24-1
J gene: TRBJ1-1
clone size: -
D gene: -
CDR3 protein: CATSGFGTEAFF
CDR3 DNA: TGTGCCACCAGTGGCTTCGGAACTGAAGCTTTCTTT

V gene: TRBV5-6
J gene: TRBJ1-1
clone size: -
D gene: TRBD1
CDR3 protein: CASSGTAPNTEAFF
CDR3 DNA: TGTGCCAGCAGCGGGACAGCCCCGAACACTGAAGCTTTCTTT

V gene: TRBV18
J gene: TRBJ2-6
clone size: -
D gene: -
CDR3 protein: CASSPLGSGANVLTF
CDR3 DNA: TGTGCCAGCTCACCACTGGGATCTGGGGCCAACGTCCTGACTTTC

V gene: TRBV7-2
J gene: TRBJ2-5
clone size: once
D gene: -
CDR3 protein: CASSSPTETQYF
CDR3 DNA: TGTGCCAGCAGCTCCCCTACGGAGACCCAGTACTTC

V gene: TRBV5-1
J gene: TRBJ2-2
clone size: -
D gene: TRBD1
CDR3 protein: CASSFLGQGATGELFF
CDR3 DNA: TGCGCCAGCAGCTTTTTAGGACAGGGGGCCACCGGGGAGCTGTTTTTT

V gene: TRBV5-1
J gene: TRBJ2-2
clone size: -
D gene: TRBD1
CDR3 protein: CASSFLSSGQPKNTGELFF
CDR3 DNA: TGCGCCAGCAGCTTTTTATCGTCGGGACAGCCGAAAAACACCGGGGAGCTGTTTTTT

V gene: TRBV12-2
J gene: TRBJ2-5
clone size: -
D gene: -
CDR3 protein: CASRLEREETQYF
CDR3 DNA: TGTGCAAGTCGCTTAGAAAGGGAAGAGACCCAGTACTTC

V gene: TRBV6-5
J gene: TRBJ1-1
clone size: -
D gene: -
CDR3 protein: CATKLGYTEAFF
CDR3 DNA: TGTGCCACCAAGCTGGGTTACACTGAAGCTTTCTTT

V gene: TRBV6-5
J gene: TRBJ2-1
clone size: -
D gene: -
CDR3 protein: CASSTGEGEQFF
CDR3 DNA: TGTGCCAGCAGCACAGGGGAGGGTGAGCAGTTCTTC

V gene: TRBV9
J gene: TRBJ2-2
clone size: -
D gene: -
CDR3 protein: CASSVYLAPTGELFF
CDR3 DNA: TGTGCCAGCAGCGTGTACCTAGCCCCGACCGGGGAGCTGTTTTTT

V gene: TRBV6-5
J gene: TRBJ1-4
clone size: once
D gene: -
CDR3 protein: CASSYSRRGRNEKLFF
CDR3 DNA: TGTGCCAGCAGTTACTCGCGCAGGGGTCGGAATGAAAAACTGTTTTTT